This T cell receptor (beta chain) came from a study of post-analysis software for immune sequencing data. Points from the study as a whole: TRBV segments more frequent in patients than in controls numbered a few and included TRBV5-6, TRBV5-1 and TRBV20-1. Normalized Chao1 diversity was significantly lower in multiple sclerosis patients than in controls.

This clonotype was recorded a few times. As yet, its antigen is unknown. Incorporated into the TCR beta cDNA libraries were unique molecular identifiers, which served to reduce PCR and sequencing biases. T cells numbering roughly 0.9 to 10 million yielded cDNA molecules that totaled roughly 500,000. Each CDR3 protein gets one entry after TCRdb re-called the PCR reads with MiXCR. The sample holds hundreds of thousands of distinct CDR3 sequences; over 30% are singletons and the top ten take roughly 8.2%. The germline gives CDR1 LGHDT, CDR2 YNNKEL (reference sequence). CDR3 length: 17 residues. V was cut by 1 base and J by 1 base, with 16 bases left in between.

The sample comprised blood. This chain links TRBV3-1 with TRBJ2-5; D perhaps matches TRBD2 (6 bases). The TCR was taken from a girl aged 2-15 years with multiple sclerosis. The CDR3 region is CASSQAGGLRGQETQYF. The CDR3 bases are TGTGCCAGCAGCCAAGCCGGGGGTCTGCGGGGCCAAGAGACCCAGTACTTC.